Below, 28 T cell receptor beta chains from the same sample are listed, as sequenced in a study of T-cell reconstitution after alpha-beta-depleted transplantation in children. During its preparation, the TCRbeta library received unique molecular identifiers. TCRdb re-analysed the PCR reads in MiXCR, keeping a single row per CDR3 protein. The sample has 490,000 or so distinct CDR3 sequences; around 13% are singletons. The specimen was PBMCs from the stem cell graft donor, collected from the stem cell graft. These receptors originate from a human donor who donated a stem cell graft to a child with combined immunodeficiency.

This clonotype was recorded a few times. This chain connects TRBV12-3 or TRBV12-4 to TRBJ2-1, with D perhaps matching TRBD1 (6 bases). V lost 4 bases and J 2 bases, leaving 6 bases between the germline ends. The CDR3 runs 13 residues. The CDR3 coding sequence is TGTGCCAGCAGTTGGGACACCTACAATGAGCAGTTCTTC. Its translation is CASSWDTYNEQFF.

This clonotype was counted once. This chain connects TRBV11-1 to TRBJ2-3; D is undetermined. Per germline, CDR1 SGHAT and CDR2 FQDESV (reference sequence). CDR3 length: 13 amino acids. V was cut by 0 bases and J by 9 bases, with 10 bases left in between. CDR3 nucleotides: TGTGCCAGCAGCTTAGCTGGCCAGAGGACGCAGTATTTT. Translation: CASSLAGQRTQYF.

This clonotype was counted between two and nine times. Written as DNA, the CDR3 is TGCGCCAGCAGCCAAGAAGGGCAGGGCGACGCCTCTGGAAACACCATATATTTT. Amino acids: CASSQEGQGDASGNTIYF. The chain links TRBV4-3 to TRBJ1-3; a possible D gene is TRBD1 (5 bases). Germline V gene sequence: CDR1 LGHNA, CDR2 YSLEER. The CDR3 has 18 residues. Trimming took off 0 bases at V and 0 bases at J, with 15 bases between the two ends.

This chain uses TRBV4-3 with TRBJ2-6; D gene ambiguous. In germline, CDR1 is LGHNA, CDR2 YSLEER. Trimming stripped 0 bases from V and 2 bases from J, with 11 bases between. This CDR3 is 17 amino acids long. CDR3 loop: CASSQDHSFTGANVLTF. The CDR3 DNA reads TGCGCCAGCAGCCAAGATCACAGTTTTACTGGGGCCAACGTCCTGACTTTC.

This clonotype has only a few counts. The V call is TRBV2, the J call TRBJ2-7; D is possibly TRBD1 (6 bases). The germline V gene encodes CDR1 SNHLY and CDR2 FYNNEI. The V end lost 7 bases, the J end lost 4 bases, and 11 bases lay between the germline ends. The CDR3 loop spans 12 amino acids. CDR3 region: CASTRTDYEQYF. In DNA, the CDR3 is TGTGCCAGCACCCGGACAGATTACGAGCAGTACTTC. Full variable domain (rest looked up from reference TRBV2 and TRBJ2-7): EPEVTQTPSHQVTQMGQEVILRCVPISNHLYFYWYRQILGQKVEFLVSFYNNEISEKSEIFDDQFSVERPDGSNFTLKIRSTKLEDSAMYFCASTRTDYEQYFGPGTRLTVT.

This clonotype was counted only a few times. The DNA of the CDR3 is TGTGCCAGCAGCCAGACGGGAGAACAAGCCAAAAACATTCAGTACTTC. Its protein product is CASSQTGEQAKNIQYF. The rearrangement joins TRBV7-3 to TRBJ2-4; possible D gene TRBD2, 6 bases. Trimming left V 5 bases short and J 0 bases short, with 14 bases between. The CDR3 has 16 amino acids. The germline V gene encodes CDR1 SGHTA and CDR2 FQGTGA.

This chain connects TRBV6-2 or TRBV6-3 to TRBJ2-7; 7 bases are shared with TRBD2. CDR1 and CDR2 from the germline V gene are MNHEY and SVGEGT. The CDR3 has 15 residues. V dropped 2 bases and J dropped 2; count of bases not matched to a gene: 6. The CDR3 DNA sequence: TGTGCCAGCAGTTACGGTGAGCGGGGAGCCTACGAGCAGTACTTC. Encoded protein: CASSYGERGAYEQYF.

With regard to this clonotype: At one end the junction does not follow the germline gene, possibly because of a read error. The V and J genes are TRBV7-2 and TRBJ1-2, with 11 positions matching TRBD1. The V gene's germline CDR1 is SGHTA and CDR2 FQGNSA. The CDR3 totals 13 residues. In DNA, the CDR3 is TGTGCCAGCAGCTTAGCGGACAGGGGGCGTGAGGCCTTC. Amino acids: CASSLADRGREAF.

The chain carries TRBV20-1 and TRBJ1-4; a possible D gene is TRBD1 (5 bases). Looked up from germline, CDR1 is DFQATT and CDR2 is SNEGSKA (reference sequence). The CDR3 contains 14 residues. V was cut by 6 bases and J by 0 bases, with 11 bases left in between. Here the CDR3 DNA reads TGCAGTGCGACAGAAGCCGCAACTAATGAAAAACTGTTTTTT. This sequence encodes CSATEAATNEKLFF.

Only a few counts were recorded for this clonotype. The genes are TRBV7-8 and TRBJ1-5; TRBD1 agrees at 9 bases. CDR1 SGHVS and CDR2 FQNEAQ come from the germline V gene. V trimming: 5 bases; J trimming: 7 bases; junction bases outside the gene matches: 9. The CDR3 consists of 15 residues. The CDR3 sequence is CASSPGTGRWQPQHF. DNA for the CDR3: TGTGCCAGCAGCCCGGGGACAGGGCGGTGGCAGCCCCAGCATTTT.

This clonotype was recorded many times. At one boundary the junction diverges from the germline segment, which might be a read error. V usage is TRBV6-4 and J usage is TRBJ1-1, with D possibly being TRBD1 (5 bases). Germline V gene lookup returns CDR1 MRHNA and CDR2 SNTAGT. This CDR3 has 14 amino acids. The chain's CDR3 is CASIIFRGNAEAFF. The CDR3 DNA reads as TGTGCCAGCATAATCTTTCGGGGGAACGCTGAAGCTTTCTTT.

A few counts support this clonotype. DNA for the CDR3: TGTGCCATCAGCGCCTCGGGACTAGCGGGAGGAACCTACGTCTACGAGCAGTACTTC. As protein: CAISASGLAGGTYVYEQYF. The chain is built from TRBV10-3 and TRBJ2-7; the match to TRBD2 covers 15 bases. There are 19 residues in the CDR3. Germline CDR1 and CDR2: ENHRY and SYGVKD. Trimming removed 6 bases from V and 3 bases from J; junction bases left unmatched: 15.

The gene calls are TRBV3-1 and TRBJ2-7; 7 bases map to TRBD2. The CDR3 is made up of 17 amino acids. V was pared by 0 bases and J by 4 bases, with 12 bases of the junction left unmatched. Germline-derived CDR1 and CDR2 are LGHDT and YNNKEL (reference sequence). The CDR3 reads CASSQDLAGEALYEQYF. The CDR3, as DNA: TGTGCCAGCAGCCAAGATTTGGCGGGGGAGGCCCTGTACGAGCAGTACTTC.

The chain employs TRBV7-8 and TRBJ2-7; weak D call: TRBD1 (5 bases). This CDR3 region has 14 residues. Trimming shortened V by 5 bases and J by 2 bases, and 13 bases separated the two germline ends. Germline assignment: CDR1 SGHVS and CDR2 FQNEAQ. The CDR3 nucleotides are TGTGCCAGCAGCCCAGGGCCGACAGCCTACGAGCAGTACTTC. This gives the protein CASSPGPTAYEQYF.

This clonotype was found many times. V usage is TRBV30 and J usage is TRBJ2-5, with D uncertain. The V gene's germline CDR1 is GTSNPN and CDR2 SVGIG (reference sequence). Trimming took off 4 bases at V and 4 bases at J, with 7 bases between the two ends. CDR3 length equals 11 residues. CDR3 nucleotides: TGTGCCTGGACCACAACAGAGACCCAGTACTTC. It codes for CAWTTTETQYF.

This clonotype was recorded at least ten times. The gene calls are TRBV6-5 and TRBJ1-5; TRBD1 matches at 10 bases. Germline V CDR1 and CDR2: MNHEY, SVGAGI. The CDR3 length is 15 residues. Trimming at V came to 2 bases and at J to 3 bases, leaving 1 base not matched to a gene. CDR3 sequence reads: CASSYGTGDNQPQHF. The CDR3 nucleotides are TGTGCCAGCAGTTACGGGACAGGGGACAATCAGCCCCAGCATTTT.

V usage is TRBV9 and J usage is TRBJ2-3; D is unclear. Germline CDR1 and CDR2: SGDLS and YYNGEE. V was shortened by 3 bases and J by 5 bases, with 13 bases between the two germline ends. The CDR3 is 14 residues long. CDR3 sequence (DNA): TGTGCCAGCAGCGGGGGAACCTCCTTAGATACGCAGTATTTT. This gives the protein CASSGGTSLDTQYF.

In this sample, this clonotype turned up a few times. Written as DNA, the CDR3 is TGTGCCAGCAGCTTAGTCAATAGCAATCAGCCCCAGCATTTT. Residues: CASSLVNSNQPQHF. The chain is built from TRBV7-2 and TRBJ1-5, with no clear D. This CDR3 region has 14 residues. Germline loops: CDR1 SGHTA, CDR2 FQGNSA. The V and J ends lost 1 base and 0 bases respectively, with 4 bases between them.

The rearrangement uses TRBV19 and TRBJ2-1, with a possible D match to TRBD2 (6 bases). This CDR3 comprises 13 residues. Looked up from germline, CDR1 is LNHDA and CDR2 is SQIVND (reference sequence). V lost 5 bases and J 9 bases, leaving 14 bases between the germline ends. In DNA, the CDR3 is TGTGCCAGTAGTCCGCTTAGCGGTGGTGAGCAGTTCTTC. Its protein product is CASSPLSGGEQFF. Complete variable domain (other parts from reference TRBV19 and TRBJ2-1): DGGITQSPKYLFRKEGQNVTLSCEQNLNHDAMYWYRQDPGQGLRLIYYSQIVNDFQKGDIAEGYSVSREKKESFPLTVTSAQKNPTAFYLCASSPLSGGEQFFGPGTRLTVL.

The rearrangement uses TRBV5-5 and TRBJ2-1, with 13 bases matching TRBD2. The germline V gene has CDR1 SGHKS and CDR2 YYEKEE (reference sequence). CDR3 length equals 15 residues. The junction had 3 bases not matched to a gene; V was cut back by 4 bases and J by 5 bases. CDR3 sequence reads: CASSTLAGGHNEQFF. DNA for the CDR3: TGTGCCAGCAGCACACTAGCGGGAGGGCACAATGAGCAGTTCTTC. The variable domain in full, with the rest retrieved from reference TRBV5-5 and TRBJ2-1, is DAGVTQSPTHLIKTRGQQVTLRCSPISGHKSVSWYQQVLGQGPQFIFQYYEKEERGRGNFPDRFSARQFPNYSSELNVNALLLGDSALYLCASSTLAGGHNEQFFGPGTRLTVL.

The V gene is TRBV5-1, the J gene TRBJ1-1, with TRBD1 matching 8 bases. CDR1 and CDR2 from the germline V gene are SGHRS and YFSETQ. This CDR3 has 15 residues. V trimming: 0 bases; J trimming: 3 bases; junction bases outside the gene matches: 4. The CDR3 spells CASSLDRGSDTEAFF. The CDR3 DNA reads TGCGCCAGCAGCTTGGACAGGGGGAGCGACACTGAAGCTTTCTTT. The variable domain in full, with the rest retrieved from reference TRBV5-1 and TRBJ1-1, is KAGVTQTPRYLIKTRGQQVTLSCSPISGHRSVSWYQQTPGQGLQFLFEYFSETQRNKGNFPGRFSGRQFSNSRSEMNVSTLELGDSALYLCASSLDRGSDTEAFFGQGTRLTVV.

In its sample, this clonotype was seen many times. V is TRBV29-1 and J is TRBJ2-3; TRBD2 agrees at 8 bases. CDR1 and CDR2 (germline): SQVTM, ANQGSEA. V was pared by 7 bases and J by 4 bases, with 10 bases of the junction left unmatched. The CDR3 is 14 amino acids. In nucleotides, the CDR3 is TGCAGCGCGGATCGGGGGGGCCGGTCAGATACGCAGTATTTT. Translated: CSADRGGRSDTQYF.

The chain joins TRBV20-1 to TRBJ2-7; D is perhaps TRBD2 (6 bases). This CDR3 spans 14 amino acids. Trimming shortened V by 3 bases and J by 5 bases, and 17 bases separated the two germline ends. Germline CDR1 DFQATT, CDR2 SNEGSKA (reference sequence). The DNA for the CDR3 is TGCAGTGCTAGGATGGGGGGTAGGTTCGACGAGCAGTACTTC. Encoded protein: CSARMGGRFDEQYF.

This clonotype was counted ten times or more. The chain is built from TRBV7-9 and TRBJ1-5; D is undetermined. V lost 8 bases and J 7 bases, leaving 9 bases between the germline ends. The V gene's germline CDR1 is SEHNR and CDR2 FQNEAQ (reference sequence). The CDR3 contains 11 residues. The CDR3 here is CASGQDQPQHF. CDR3 in DNA: TGTGCCAGCGGTCAAGACCAGCCCCAGCATTTT.

The chain recombines TRBV11-2 with TRBJ2-5; D perhaps matches TRBD2 (7 bases). Trimming shortened V by 1 base and J by 5 bases, and 23 bases separated the two germline ends. The CDR3 length is 18 residues. The V gene's germline CDR1 is SGHAT and CDR2 FQNNGV. As DNA, the CDR3 is TGTGCCAGCAGCTTAGGGGGGGGACACGGAACCTCTCGGGAGACCCAGTACTTC. Protein product: CASSLGGGHGTSRETQYF. Drawing the rest from reference TRBV11-2 and TRBJ2-5, the complete variable domain is EAGVAQSPRYKIIEKRQSVAFWCNPISGHATLYWYQQILGQGPKLLIQFQNNGVVDDSQLPKDRFSAERLKGVDSTLKIQPAKLEDSAVYLCASSLGGGHGTSRETQYFGPGTRLLVL.

This clonotype was detected only a few times. This chain uses TRBV10-3 with TRBJ2-1; D remains unclear. The germline V gene has CDR1 ENHRY and CDR2 SYGVKD. Trimming removed 6 bases from V and 7 bases from J, with 7 bases in between. CDR3 length: 11 amino acids. The CDR3 is CAISGSNEQFF. CDR3 bases: TGTGCCATCAGCGGGTCTAATGAGCAGTTCTTC.

This clonotype was recorded many times. This chain joins TRBV9 and TRBJ2-7, with D possibly TRBD2 on 6 matching bases. Trimming stripped 5 bases from V and 0 bases from J, with 15 bases between. This CDR3 is 15 amino acids long. From germline, CDR1 is SGDLS and CDR2 YYNGEE. The CDR3 nucleotides read TGTGCCAGCAGTAGAGGAGGGGATAGCTCCTACGAGCAGTACTTC. It translates to CASSRGGDSSYEQYF. The variable domain in full, with the rest retrieved from reference TRBV9 and TRBJ2-7, is DSGVTQTPKHLITATGQRVTLRCSPRSGDLSVYWYQQSLDQGLQFLIQYYNGEERAKGNILERFSAQQFPDLHSELNLSSLELGDSALYFCASSRGGDSSYEQYFGPGTRLTVT.

The genes are TRBV7-9 and TRBJ1-1; D might be TRBD1 (6 bases). The CDR3 totals 14 residues. Germline CDR1 SEHNR, CDR2 FQNEAQ (reference sequence). V lost 2 bases to trimming and J lost 7 bases, with 14 bases between them. This CDR3 reads CASSLTSGADEAFF. In nucleotides, the CDR3 is TGTGCCAGCAGCTTAACCTCAGGGGCGGATGAAGCTTTCTTT.